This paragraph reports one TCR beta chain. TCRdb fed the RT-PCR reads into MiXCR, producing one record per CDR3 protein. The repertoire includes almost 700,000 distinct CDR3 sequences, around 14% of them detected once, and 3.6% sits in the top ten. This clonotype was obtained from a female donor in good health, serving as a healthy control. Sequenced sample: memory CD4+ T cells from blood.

The CDR3 is CASSSPGTPGNEQFF. CDR3 sequence (DNA): TGTGCCAGCAGTTCTCCCGGGACTCCAGGCAATGAGCAGTTCTTC. The chain carries TRBV28 and TRBJ2-1, with D perhaps matching TRBD2 (6 bases). CDR1 is MDHEN and CDR2 is SYDVKM in the germline V gene. V gave up 4 bases and J gave up 6 bases, with 16 bases separating them. There are 15 residues in the CDR3.